Listed below are T cell receptor beta chains from one sample, sequenced in a study of CD8+CD57+ T cells in acquired aplastic anemia. From the reads, TCRdb called clonotypes with MiXCR, one entry per CDR3 protein. The table shows a few hundred thousand distinct CDR3 sequences, with 30% to 40% occurring only once. The sample taken for sequencing was sorted CD4+, CD8+, or CD8+CD57+ T cells (not recorded which) from PBMCs. All receptors come from a human donor in good health, serving as a control. The CDR3 runs from the conserved cysteine through the conserved F or W. A D gene is named only where the DNA matches it firmly. The size field is filled for only some rows; it gives once, few, many or a size class.

TRBJ1-1 | many | TRBV7-8 | TRBD1 | CASSEIGQGDTEAFF | TGTGCCAGCAGCGAAATAGGACAGGGAGACACTGAAGCTTTCTTT
TRBJ2-3 | - | TRBV6-4 | - | CASSDSLGGTDTQYF | TGTGCCAGCAGTGACTCTTTGGGGGGAACAGATACGCAGTATTTT
TRBJ2-1 | - | TRBV24-1 | TRBD2 | CATSDPRGGRVVDEQFF | TGTGCCACCAGTGATCCGCGTGGGGGGAGGGTTGTCGATGAGCAGTTCTTC
TRBJ1-3 | few | TRBV6-1 | - | CASSEPWGISGNTIYF | TGTGCCAGCAGTGAACCTTGGGGGATCTCTGGAAACACCATATATTTT
TRBJ1-1 | - | TRBV10-1 | TRBD1 | CASRETGEEAFF | TGCGCCAGCAGAGAGACAGGGGAGGAAGCTTTCTTT
TRBJ1-2 | - | TRBV2 | TRBD1 | CASSEEGTGFGYTF | TGTGCCAGCAGTGAAGAGGGGACAGGGTTTGGCTACACCTTC
TRBJ2-7 | many | TRBV5-1 | - | CASSLAGFGYYEQYF | TGCGCCAGCAGCTTGGCGGGCTTTGGATACTACGAGCAGTACTTC
TRBJ1-1 | many | TRBV25-1 | - | CASSVQGYAEAFF | TGTGCCAGCAGTGTCCAGGGCTACGCTGAAGCTTTCTTT
TRBJ1-1 | - | TRBV24-1 | TRBD1 | CATSDAQGATEAFF | TGTGCCACCAGTGATGCACAGGGGGCCACTGAAGCTTTCTTT
TRBJ1-1 | - | TRBV10-3 | - | CAISDFRDTPGNTEAFF | TGTGCCATCAGTGACTTCCGGGACACGCCTGGGAACACTGAAGCTTTCTTT
TRBJ2-3 | once | TRBV11-1 | TRBD1 | CASSVEQGASTDTQYF | TGTGCCAGCAGCGTCGAACAGGGGGCGAGCACAGATACGCAGTATTTT
TRBJ1-6 | many | TRBV27 | - | CASSLTGLGSPLHF | TGTGCCAGCAGTTTAACCGGGTTAGGTTCACCCCTCCACTTT
TRBJ1-2 | many | TRBV6-5 | - | CASSYYRTSGYTF | TGTGCCAGCAGTTACTACAGAACTAGTGGCTACACCTTC
TRBJ1-5 | - | TRBV2 | - | CASSASRGSNQPQHF | TGTGCCAGCAGTGCTTCCAGGGGTAGCAATCAGCCCCAGCATTTT
TRBJ2-7 | - | TRBV19 | TRBD1 | CASGGQNEGEQYF | TGTGCCAGTGGGGGACAGAACGAGGGCGAGCAGTACTTC
TRBJ1-6 | many | TRBV12-5 | - | CASGLSQSPLHF | TGTGCTAGTGGTTTGTCACAATCACCCCTCCACTTT
TRBJ2-7 | many | TRBV20-1 | - | CSARGLVPEQYF | TGCAGTGCTAGAGGTCTAGTTCCCGAGCAGTACTTC
TRBJ2-7 | many | TRBV13 | - | CASAAGFNYEQYF | TGTGCCAGCGCGGCAGGGTTTAACTACGAGCAGTACTTC
TRBJ1-1 | many | TRBV11-2 | - | CASSAGVSHTEAFF | TGTGCCAGCAGCGCAGGGGTCTCCCACACTGAAGCTTTCTTT
TRBJ2-5 | many | TRBV20-1 | - | CSATEETQYF | TGCAGTGCTACCGAAGAGACCCAGTACTTC
TRBJ1-1 | many | TRBV19 | TRBD1 | CASSGSWTGGNLQAFF | TGTGCCAGTAGTGGCAGTTGGACAGGGGGTAACCTACAAGCTTTCTTT
TRBJ2-1 | - | TRBV11-2 | TRBD2 | CTSSRSGSSYNEQFF | TGTACCAGCAGCCGTAGCGGGAGCTCCTACAATGAGCAGTTCTTC
TRBJ1-2 | many | TRBV5-1 | TRBD1 | CASRQGADYGYTF | TGCGCCAGCAGACAGGGGGCAGACTATGGCTACACCTTC
TRBJ2-5 | - | TRBV20-1 | TRBD2 | CSARDFVLAGTRGTQYF | TGCAGTGCTAGAGATTTCGTGTTAGCGGGGACCCGGGGGACCCAGTACTTC
TRBJ1-2 | - | TRBV5-6 | - | CAGSWPGGSYGYTF | TGTGCCGGCAGCTGGCCTGGGGGGAGCTATGGCTACACCTTC
TRBJ1-2 | many | TRBV4-1 | TRBD1 | CASSQGGGRDSPLRGYTF | TGCGCCAGCAGCCAAGGCGGTGGTCGGGACAGCCCGTTGAGGGGCTACACCTTC
TRBJ1-5 | many | TRBV2 | - | CASSEYSNQPQHF | TGTGCCAGCAGTGAATATAGCAATCAGCCCCAGCATTTT
TRBJ1-1 | few | TRBV5-8 | - | CASSLGQGLTEAFF | TGTGCCAGCAGCTTGGGGCAGGGTCTTACTGAAGCTTTCTTT
TRBJ1-1 | - | TRBV7-3 | - | CASSVGTGGETEAFF | TGTGCCAGCAGCGTCGGGACGGGCGGGGAAACTGAAGCTTTCTTT